Listed below are T cell receptor beta chains from one sample, sequenced in a study of human T cells and chemical hapten exposure. TCRdb re-called the RACE reads with MiXCR, one entry per CDR3 protein. There are roughly 180,000 distinct CDR3 sequences in the sample; under 25% occur only once, and roughly 6.7% lies in the top ten. Here the sequenced sample was whole blood, taken in connection with sensitization to the hapten diphenylcyclopropenone (DPC). The receptors shown here come from a woman in her forties or fifties with alopecia areata. Some clones in this sample may be carry-over from other donors' samples. CDR3s include the opening cysteine and the closing phenylalanine or tryptophan. A D gene is named only where the DNA matches it firmly. The size of a clone is reported for some rows only, either as once, few or many, or as a class for expanded clones.

size: -; D: TRBD2; J: TRBJ2-7; V: TRBV3-1; CDR3: CASSLGGSGRDHEQYF; DNA: TGTGCCAGCAGCCTCGGCGGTAGCGGGAGGGATCACGAGCAGTACTTC
size: -; D: TRBD1; J: TRBJ1-2; V: TRBV29-1; CDR3: CSVGRTGSIYGYTF; DNA: TGCAGCGTTGGGCGGACAGGGAGCATCTATGGCTACACCTTC
size: -; D: TRBD1; J: TRBJ2-5; V: TRBV5-6; CDR3: CASSYRGQETQYF; DNA: TGTGCCAGCAGCTACAGGGGGCAAGAGACCCAGTACTTC
size: many; D: -; J: TRBJ1-3; V: TRBV7-6; CDR3: CASSLAGGPSGNTIYF; DNA: TGTGCCAGCAGCTTAGCAGGCGGGCCATCTGGAAACACCATATATTTT
size: -; D: TRBD1; J: TRBJ1-2; V: TRBV20-1; CDR3: CSATFPGQLRGYTF; DNA: TGCAGTGCTACTTTCCCGGGACAGCTCCGGGGCTACACCTTC
size: once; D: -; J: TRBJ1-4; V: TRBV15; CDR3: CATSRGFINEKLFF; DNA: TGTGCCACCAGCAGGGGGTTTATCAATGAAAAACTGTTTTTT
size: few; D: TRBD1; J: TRBJ2-7; V: TRBV28; CDR3: CASTRGTYEQYF; DNA: TGTGCCAGCACCAGGGGGACCTACGAGCAGTACTTC
size: few; D: TRBD1; J: TRBJ2-2; V: TRBV29-1; CDR3: CSTYAQGAGTGELFF; DNA: TGCAGCACGTATGCGCAGGGGGCGGGGACCGGGGAGCTGTTTTTT
size: -; D: TRBD1; J: TRBJ1-1; V: TRBV20-1; CDR3: CSARQGSDTEAFF; DNA: TGCAGTGCCCGACAGGGGAGTGACACTGAAGCTTTCTTT
size: few; D: TRBD2; J: TRBJ2-3; V: TRBV3-1; CDR3: CASSHFGTSGIRKDTQYF; DNA: TGTGCCAGCAGCCACTTTGGGACTAGCGGGATCAGGAAGGATACGCAGTATTTT
size: many; D: TRBD2; J: TRBJ2-1; V: TRBV29-1; CDR3: CSIGTSGSLTEQFF; DNA: TGCAGCATTGGGACTAGCGGGAGTCTTACTGAGCAGTTCTTC
size: few; D: -; J: TRBJ1-1; V: TRBV20-1; CDR3: CSAKVNTEAFF; DNA: TGCAGTGCAAAGGTGAACACTGAAGCTTTCTTT
size: -; D: -; J: TRBJ2-1; V: TRBV12-3/TRBV12-4; CDR3: CASRPREAYNEQFF; DNA: TGTGCCAGCAGGCCCAGGGAGGCCTACAATGAGCAGTTCTTC
size: few; D: -; J: TRBJ2-7; V: TRBV29-1; CDR3: CSVESPSYEQYF; DNA: TGCAGCGTTGAATCGCCTTCCTACGAGCAGTACTTC
size: few; D: -; J: TRBJ2-7; V: TRBV6-5; CDR3: CASRIQTGTQQYF; DNA: TGTGCCAGCAGGATACAGACCGGGACGCAGCAGTACTTC
size: -; D: -; J: TRBJ1-5; V: TRBV11-2; CDR3: CASSPGSNQPQHF; DNA: TGTGCCAGCAGCCCGGGGAGCAATCAGCCCCAGCATTTT
size: many; D: TRBD2; J: TRBJ2-5; V: TRBV27; CDR3: CASSSLAGQETQYF; DNA: TGTGCCAGCAGTTCTCTAGCGGGACAAGAGACCCAGTACTTC
size: few; D: -; J: TRBJ2-3; V: TRBV11-2; CDR3: CASSLVGYLTDTQYF; DNA: TGTGCCAGCAGCCTCGTGGGTTACCTCACAGATACGCAGTATTTT
size: -; D: -; J: TRBJ1-1; V: TRBV6-5; CDR3: CASSYELTNTEAFF; DNA: TGTGCCAGCAGTTACGAGTTAACGAACACTGAAGCTTTCTTT
size: -; D: -; J: TRBJ2-3; V: TRBV12-3/TRBV12-4; CDR3: CASSFLTSTDTQYF; DNA: TGTGCCAGCAGTTTTTTGACTAGCACAGATACGCAGTATTTT
size: few; D: -; J: TRBJ2-3; V: TRBV7-9; CDR3: CASKSGPLDAQYF; DNA: TGTGCCAGCAAGTCCGGGCCCCTCGACGCGCAGTATTTT
size: many; D: -; J: TRBJ2-5; V: TRBV20-1; CDR3: CSARRHTPQETQYF; DNA: TGCAGTGCTAGAAGGCACACCCCCCAAGAGACCCAGTACTTC
size: -; D: TRBD1; J: TRBJ2-7; V: TRBV7-9; CDR3: CASSSFRDRGPQAPYEQYF; DNA: TGTGCCAGCAGTTCCTTTCGGGACAGGGGCCCGCAGGCGCCCTACGAGCAGTACTTC
size: -; D: -; J: TRBJ2-1; V: TRBV11-2; CDR3: CASSPSGGLHEQFF; DNA: TGTGCCAGCAGCCCCTCCGGTGGACTTCATGAGCAGTTCTTC
size: -; D: TRBD2; J: TRBJ2-2; V: TRBV2; CDR3: CASSESASGRGTGELFF; DNA: TGTGCCAGCAGTGAATCGGCTAGCGGGAGAGGCACCGGGGAGCTGTTTTTT
size: -; D: TRBD1; J: TRBJ1-2; V: TRBV29-1; CDR3: CSAIGPGGSYGYTF; DNA: TGCAGCGCAATTGGTCCAGGGGGGAGCTATGGCTACACCTTC
size: few; D: -; J: TRBJ1-6; V: TRBV12-3/TRBV12-4; CDR3: CASSLTGLNSPLHF; DNA: TGTGCCAGCAGTTTAACAGGACTAAACTCACCCCTCCACTTT
size: few; D: -; J: TRBJ1-2; V: TRBV27; CDR3: CASSPGWGRNYGYTF; DNA: TGTGCCAGCAGTCCAGGGTGGGGCAGAAACTATGGCTACACCTTC
size: -; D: -; J: TRBJ1-2; V: TRBV6-1; CDR3: CATAPQGIDGYTF; DNA: TGTGCCACCGCTCCCCAGGGGATCGACGGCTACACCTTC
size: -; D: -; J: TRBJ2-7; V: TRBV5-1; CDR3: CASHMGTDPYEQYF; DNA: TGCGCCAGCCACATGGGGACTGACCCCTACGAGCAGTACTTC
size: -; D: -; J: TRBJ2-7; V: TRBV10-2; CDR3: CASSAPQSTYEQYF; DNA: TGCGCCAGCAGTGCCCCCCAGAGTACCTACGAGCAGTACTTC
size: few; D: -; J: TRBJ2-7; V: TRBV20-1; CDR3: CSASRDGTYEQYF; DNA: TGCAGTGCTAGCAGGGACGGAACCTACGAGCAGTACTTC
size: -; D: -; J: TRBJ1-2; V: TRBV6-2/TRBV6-3; CDR3: CASSSTGLYGYTF; DNA: TGTGCCAGCAGTTCGACAGGCCTCTATGGCTACACCTTC
size: -; D: -; J: TRBJ2-7; V: TRBV6-1; CDR3: CASSEGLTTSEQYF; DNA: TGTGCCAGCAGTGAAGGGTTAACAACTTCCGAGCAGTACTTC